Below, one TCR beta chain is given with its context. Antigen specificity is unknown. The sample originates from a study of T cell responses to AZD1222 COVID-19 vaccine. General study results and limits: Mostly white British, mostly female donors; authors suggested clonal diversity may be underestimated.

Here immunoSEQ multiplex PCR was the method, and the copy in TCRdb shows in-frame clones only, minus some. The sample comprises 100,000 to 150,000 clones, 88% of which are singletons, and roughly 4% rests with the top ten. The clonotype was recovered from an adult in good health. Sequenced here: peripheral blood, sampled on day 0 of AZD1222 vaccination.

CDR3 amino acids: CASSKEVGDRSSYEQYF. The DNA for the CDR3 is TGTGCCAGCAGCAAAGAGGTGGGGGACAGGAGCTCCTACGAGCAGTACTTC. The V call is TRBV21-1, the J call TRBJ2-7; whether TRBD1, the table's D call, matches the DNA was not checked. TRBV21-1 corresponds to a pseudogene. This CDR3 comprises 17 residues.